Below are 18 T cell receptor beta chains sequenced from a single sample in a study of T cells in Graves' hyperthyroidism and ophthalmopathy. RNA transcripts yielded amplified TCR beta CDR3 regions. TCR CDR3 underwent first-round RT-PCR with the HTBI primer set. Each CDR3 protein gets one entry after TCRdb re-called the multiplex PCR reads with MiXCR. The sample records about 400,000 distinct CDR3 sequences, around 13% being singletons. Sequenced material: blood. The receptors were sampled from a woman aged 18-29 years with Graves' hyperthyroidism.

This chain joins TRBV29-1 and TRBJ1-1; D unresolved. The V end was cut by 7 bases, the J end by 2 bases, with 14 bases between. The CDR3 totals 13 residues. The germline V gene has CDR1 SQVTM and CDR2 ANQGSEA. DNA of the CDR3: TGCAGCGCACGGGGTACACTTAACACTGAAGCTTTCTTT. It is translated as CSARGTLNTEAFF.

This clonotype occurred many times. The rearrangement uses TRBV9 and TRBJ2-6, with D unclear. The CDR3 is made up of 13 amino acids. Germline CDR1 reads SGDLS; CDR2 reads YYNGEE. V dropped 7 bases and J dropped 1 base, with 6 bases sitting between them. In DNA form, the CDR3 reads TGTGCCAGCGGGCCGTCTGGGGCCAACGTCCTGACTTTC. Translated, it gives CASGPSGANVLTF. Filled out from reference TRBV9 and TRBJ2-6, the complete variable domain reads DSGVTQTPKHLITATGQRVTLRCSPRSGDLSVYWYQQSLDQGLQFLIQYYNGEERAKGNILERFSAQQFPDLHSELNLSSLELGDSALYFCASGPSGANVLTFGAGSRLTVL.

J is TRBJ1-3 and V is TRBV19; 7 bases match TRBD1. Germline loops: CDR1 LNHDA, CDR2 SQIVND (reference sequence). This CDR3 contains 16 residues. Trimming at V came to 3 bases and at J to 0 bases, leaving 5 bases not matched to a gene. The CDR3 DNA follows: TGTGCCAGTAGTATTCGGGACAGACCCTCTGGAAACACCATATATTTT. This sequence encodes CASSIRDRPSGNTIYF.

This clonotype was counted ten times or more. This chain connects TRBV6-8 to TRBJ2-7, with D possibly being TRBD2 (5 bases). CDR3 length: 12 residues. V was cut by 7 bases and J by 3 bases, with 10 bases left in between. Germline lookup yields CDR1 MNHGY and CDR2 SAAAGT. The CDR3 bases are TGTGCCAGCACCACTAGGGTCTACGAGCAGTACTTC. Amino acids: CASTTRVYEQYF.

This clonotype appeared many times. For the CDR3, the DNA is TGTGCCAGCAGTACGGGACGGGGAGTTCAAGAGACCCAGTACTTC. This gives the protein CASSTGRGVQETQYF. The V gene is TRBV5-4, the J gene TRBJ2-5, with D perhaps assigned TRBD1 or TRBD2 (5 bases each). With 5 bases removed from V and 2 bases from J, the gap between germline ends came to 16 bases. The CDR3 is 15 residues long. Germline loops: CDR1 SGHNT, CDR2 YYREEE (reference sequence).

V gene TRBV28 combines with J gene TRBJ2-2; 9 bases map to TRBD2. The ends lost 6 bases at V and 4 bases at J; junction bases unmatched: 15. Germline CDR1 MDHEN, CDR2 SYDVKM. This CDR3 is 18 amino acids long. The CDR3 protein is CASSTIFPSGTSTGELFF. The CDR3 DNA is TGTGCCAGCAGCACTATTTTCCCTAGCGGGACGAGCACCGGGGAGCTGTTTTTT.

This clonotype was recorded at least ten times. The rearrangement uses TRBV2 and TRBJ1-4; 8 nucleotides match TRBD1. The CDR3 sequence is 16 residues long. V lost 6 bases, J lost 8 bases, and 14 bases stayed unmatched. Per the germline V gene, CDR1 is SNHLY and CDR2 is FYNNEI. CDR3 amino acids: CASRAGQGFTGEKLFF. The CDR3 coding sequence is TGTGCCAGCAGAGCCGGACAGGGATTTACTGGGGAAAAACTGTTTTTT.

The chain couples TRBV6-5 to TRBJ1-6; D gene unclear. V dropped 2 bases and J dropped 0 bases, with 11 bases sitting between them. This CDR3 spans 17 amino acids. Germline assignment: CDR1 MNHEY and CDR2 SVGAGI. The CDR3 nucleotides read TGTGCCAGCAGTTACCGGGCCCTGAGCTCCTATAATTCACCCCTCCACTTT. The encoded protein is CASSYRALSSYNSPLHF.

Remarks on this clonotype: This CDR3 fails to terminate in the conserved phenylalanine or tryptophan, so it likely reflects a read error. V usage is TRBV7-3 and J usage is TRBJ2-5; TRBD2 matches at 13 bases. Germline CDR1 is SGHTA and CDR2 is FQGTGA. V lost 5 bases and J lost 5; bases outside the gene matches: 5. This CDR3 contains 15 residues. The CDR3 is CASSPGLAGSETQYI. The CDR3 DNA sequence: TGTGCCAGCAGCCCGGGACTAGCGGGATCTGAGACCCAGTACATC.

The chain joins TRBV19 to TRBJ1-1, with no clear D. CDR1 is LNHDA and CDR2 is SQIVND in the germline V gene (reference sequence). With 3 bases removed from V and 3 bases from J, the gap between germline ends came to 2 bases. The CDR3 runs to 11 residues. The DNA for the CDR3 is TGTGCCAGTAGTATGTACACTGAAGCTTTCTTT. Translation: CASSMYTEAFF.

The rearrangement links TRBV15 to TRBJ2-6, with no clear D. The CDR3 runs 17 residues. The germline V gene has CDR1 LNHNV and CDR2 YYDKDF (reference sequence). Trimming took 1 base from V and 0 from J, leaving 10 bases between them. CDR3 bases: TGTGCCACCAGCAGAGGGAAGGGCGACTCTGGGGCCAACGTCCTGACTTTC. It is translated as CATSRGKGDSGANVLTF.

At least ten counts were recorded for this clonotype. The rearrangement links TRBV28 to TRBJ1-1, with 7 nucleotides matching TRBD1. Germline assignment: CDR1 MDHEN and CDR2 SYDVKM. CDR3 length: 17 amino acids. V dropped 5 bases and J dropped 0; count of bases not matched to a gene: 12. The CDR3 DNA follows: TGTGCCAGCAGTGGGCCGGGACAGTGGATCATGAACACTGAAGCTTTCTTT. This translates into CASSGPGQWIMNTEAFF.

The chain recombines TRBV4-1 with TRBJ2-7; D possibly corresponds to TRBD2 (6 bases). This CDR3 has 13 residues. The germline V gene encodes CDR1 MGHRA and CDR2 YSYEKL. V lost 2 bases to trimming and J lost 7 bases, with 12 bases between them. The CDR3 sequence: CASSQFLSGEQYF. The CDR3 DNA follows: TGCGCCAGCAGCCAATTCCTTAGCGGTGAGCAGTACTTC.

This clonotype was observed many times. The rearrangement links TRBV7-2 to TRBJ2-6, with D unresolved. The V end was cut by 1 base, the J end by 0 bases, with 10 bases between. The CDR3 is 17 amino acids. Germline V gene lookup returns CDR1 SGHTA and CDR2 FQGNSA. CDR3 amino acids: CASSLDRFDSGANVLTF. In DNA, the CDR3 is TGTGCCAGCAGCTTAGATCGGTTTGACTCTGGGGCCAACGTCCTGACTTTC.

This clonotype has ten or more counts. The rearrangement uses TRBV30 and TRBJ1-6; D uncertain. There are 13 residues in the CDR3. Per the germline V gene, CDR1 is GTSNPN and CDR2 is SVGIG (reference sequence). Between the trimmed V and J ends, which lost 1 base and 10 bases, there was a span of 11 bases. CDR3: CAWSARRESPLHF. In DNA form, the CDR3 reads TGTGCCTGGAGTGCGCGGCGGGAGTCACCCCTCCACTTT.

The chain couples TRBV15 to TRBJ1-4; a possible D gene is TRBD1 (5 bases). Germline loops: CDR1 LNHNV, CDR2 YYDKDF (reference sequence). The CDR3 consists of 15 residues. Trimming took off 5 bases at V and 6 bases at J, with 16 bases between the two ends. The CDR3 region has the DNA TGTGCCACCAGCGGGAGGGACGGTGAGGATGAAAAACTGTTTTTT. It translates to CATSGRDGEDEKLFF. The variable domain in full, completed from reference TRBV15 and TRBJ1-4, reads DAMVIQNPRYQVTQFGKPVTLSCSQTLNHNVMYWYQQKSSQAPKLLFHYYDKDFNNEADTPDNFQSRRPNTSFCFLDIRSPGLGDTAMYLCATSGRDGEDEKLFFGSGTQLSVL.

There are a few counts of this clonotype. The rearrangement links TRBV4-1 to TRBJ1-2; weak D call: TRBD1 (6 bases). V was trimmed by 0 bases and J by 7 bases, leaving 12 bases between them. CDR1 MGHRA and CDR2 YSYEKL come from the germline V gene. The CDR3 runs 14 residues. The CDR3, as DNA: TGCGCCAGCAGCCAAGATCCGGGGGCCGGTGGCTACACCTTC. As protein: CASSQDPGAGGYTF.

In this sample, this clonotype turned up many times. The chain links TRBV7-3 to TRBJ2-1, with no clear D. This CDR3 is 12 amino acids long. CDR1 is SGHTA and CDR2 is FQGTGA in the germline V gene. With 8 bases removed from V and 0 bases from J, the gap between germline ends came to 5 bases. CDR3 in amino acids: CASSNSYNEQFF. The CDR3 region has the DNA TGTGCCAGCTCCAACTCCTACAATGAGCAGTTCTTC.